This note documents a single T cell receptor beta chain sequence. Over chemoradiotherapy, repertoires were sampled more than once. The table came from immunoSEQ multiplex PCR; TCRdb's copy has only in-frame clones and leaves some out. The sample shows roughly 32,000 clones, about nine tenths of them seen only once. The CDR3 covers 14 residues. CDR1 MNHNS and CDR2 SASEGT come from the germline V gene. The V gene lost 4 bases and the J gene lost 5 bases, with 13 bases spanning the gap. The data are from a study of chemoradiotherapy in HPV16-positive cancers. The clonotype comes from a human donor with HPV-associated anogenital cancer. This specimen consisted of blood, obtained from a patient who underwent chemoradiotherapy. J is TRBJ2-3 and V is TRBV6-1; tentatively, D is TRBD2 (5 bases). The CDR3: CASSVVSGGDTQYF. The CDR3, as DNA: TGTGCCAGCAGTGTCGTCAGCGGAGGAGATACGCAGTATTTT.